This TCR beta chain was recovered during a study of T-cell memory formation after mild COVID-19. As to this clonotype: Its antigen is not known.

TCRdb passed the 5' RACE reads through MiXCR, listing each CDR3 protein once. Of 450,000 to 700,000 distinct CDR3 sequences listed, approximately 19% are singletons. Study findings and constraints: Contracting CD4+ clones were located mainly in CM and EM, and CD8+ clones in EMRA. Specificity for SARS-CoV-2 was not confirmed among the second-wave clones peaking on day 37.

V was cut by 7 bases and J by 0 bases, with 10 bases left in between. The CDR3 has 15 residues. The germline V gene has CDR1 LGHNA and CDR2 YNFKEQ. The sequence was collected from an adult woman who had mild COVID-19 (a few samples of this study predate the infection). Cell type and time point are not known. The sample was PBMCs or a T cell subset sorted from them (not recorded which). V is TRBV4-2 and J is TRBJ1-6; the D is unclear. In DNA form, the CDR3 reads TGTGCCAGCATCGAGGGTAGCTCCTATAATTCACCCCTCCACTTT. Its protein product is CASIEGSSYNSPLHF.